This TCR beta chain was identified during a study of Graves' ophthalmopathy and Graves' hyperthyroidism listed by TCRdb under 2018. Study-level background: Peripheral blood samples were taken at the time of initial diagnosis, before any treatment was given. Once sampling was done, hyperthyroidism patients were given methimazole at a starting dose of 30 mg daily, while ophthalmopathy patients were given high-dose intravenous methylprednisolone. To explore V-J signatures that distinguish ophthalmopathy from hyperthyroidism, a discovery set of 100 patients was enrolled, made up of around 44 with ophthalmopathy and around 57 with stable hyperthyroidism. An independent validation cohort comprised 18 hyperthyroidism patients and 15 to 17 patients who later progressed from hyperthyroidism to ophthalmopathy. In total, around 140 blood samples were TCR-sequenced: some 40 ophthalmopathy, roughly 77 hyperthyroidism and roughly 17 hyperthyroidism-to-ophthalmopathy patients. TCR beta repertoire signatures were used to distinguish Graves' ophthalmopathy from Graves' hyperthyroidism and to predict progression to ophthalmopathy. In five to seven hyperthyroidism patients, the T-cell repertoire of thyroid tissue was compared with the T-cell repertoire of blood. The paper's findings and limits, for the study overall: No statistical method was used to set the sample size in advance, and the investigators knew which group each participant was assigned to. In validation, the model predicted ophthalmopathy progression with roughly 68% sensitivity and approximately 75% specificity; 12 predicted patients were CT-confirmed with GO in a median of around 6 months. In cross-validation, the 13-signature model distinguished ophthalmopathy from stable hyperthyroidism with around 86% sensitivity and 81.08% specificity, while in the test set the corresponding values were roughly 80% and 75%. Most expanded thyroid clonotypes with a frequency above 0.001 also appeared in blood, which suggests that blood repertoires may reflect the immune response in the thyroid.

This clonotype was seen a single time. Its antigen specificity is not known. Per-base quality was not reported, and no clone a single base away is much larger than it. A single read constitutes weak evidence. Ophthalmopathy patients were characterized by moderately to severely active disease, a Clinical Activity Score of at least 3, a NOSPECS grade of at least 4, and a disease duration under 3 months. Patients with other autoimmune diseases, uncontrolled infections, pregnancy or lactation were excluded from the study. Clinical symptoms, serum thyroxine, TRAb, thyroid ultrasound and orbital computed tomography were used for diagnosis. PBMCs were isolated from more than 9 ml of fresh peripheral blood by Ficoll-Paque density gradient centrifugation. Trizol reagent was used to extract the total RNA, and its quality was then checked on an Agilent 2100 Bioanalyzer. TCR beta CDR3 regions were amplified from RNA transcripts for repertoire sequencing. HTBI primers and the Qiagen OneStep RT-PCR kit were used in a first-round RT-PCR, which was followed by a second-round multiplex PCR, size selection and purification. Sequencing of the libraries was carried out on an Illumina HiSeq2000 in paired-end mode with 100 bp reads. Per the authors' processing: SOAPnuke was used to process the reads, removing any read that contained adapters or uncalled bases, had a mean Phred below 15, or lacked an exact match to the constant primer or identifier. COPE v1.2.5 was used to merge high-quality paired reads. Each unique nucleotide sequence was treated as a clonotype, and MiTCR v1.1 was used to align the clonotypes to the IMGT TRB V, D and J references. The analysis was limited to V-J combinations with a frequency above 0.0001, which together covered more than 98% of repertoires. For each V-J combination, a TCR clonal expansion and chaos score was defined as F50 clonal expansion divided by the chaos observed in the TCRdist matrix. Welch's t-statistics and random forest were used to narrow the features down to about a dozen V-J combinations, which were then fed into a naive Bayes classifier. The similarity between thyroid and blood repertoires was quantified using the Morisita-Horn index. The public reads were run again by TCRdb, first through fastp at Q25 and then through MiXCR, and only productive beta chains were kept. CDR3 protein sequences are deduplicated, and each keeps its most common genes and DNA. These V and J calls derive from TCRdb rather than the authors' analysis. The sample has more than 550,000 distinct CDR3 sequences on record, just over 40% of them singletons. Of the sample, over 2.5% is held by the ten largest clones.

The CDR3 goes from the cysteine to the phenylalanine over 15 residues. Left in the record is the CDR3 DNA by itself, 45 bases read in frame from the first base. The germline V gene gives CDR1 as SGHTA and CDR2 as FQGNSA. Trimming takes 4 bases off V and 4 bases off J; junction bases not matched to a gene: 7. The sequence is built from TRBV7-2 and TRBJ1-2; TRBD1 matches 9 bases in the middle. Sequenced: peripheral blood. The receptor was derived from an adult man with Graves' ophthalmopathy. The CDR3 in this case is CASSSGQGISYGYTF. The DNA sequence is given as TGTGCCAGCAGCTCAGGACAGGGGATTAGCTATGGCTACACCTTC.